These 7 T cell receptor beta chains came from one sample sequenced in a study of primary melanoma T cells and metastatic recurrence. The repertoire was sequenced with immunoSEQ multiplex PCR; TCRdb's copy has only in-frame clones and lacks some. The table has 900 to 1,300 clones, 73% seen once. Sequencing input: melanoma tumor tissue. The source of these receptors is a human donor with melanoma.

The chain uses TRBV19 and TRBJ1-5; D ambiguous. Trimming took 1 base from V and 5 from J, leaving 9 bases between them. This CDR3 contains 14 residues. Germline loops: CDR1 LNHDA, CDR2 SQIVND (reference sequence). In nucleotides, the CDR3 is TGTGCCAGTAGTATAGGAGGGTTCTATCAGCCCCAGCATTTT. Translation gives CASSIGGFYQPQHF.

The genes are TRBV5-1 and TRBJ2-7; the D is unclear. This CDR3 region has 15 residues. CDR1 and CDR2 from the germline V gene are SGHRS and YFSETQ. Deletions cut 0 bases from V and 4 bases from J, with 14 bases between. The CDR3 DNA sequence: TGCGCCAGCAGCTTGGATTGGGTAGTGGGATACGAGCAGTACTTC. It encodes CASSLDWVVGYEQYF.

The V call is TRBV28, the J call TRBJ2-1; D tentatively fits TRBD1 or TRBD2 (5 bases each). The CDR3 consists of 13 residues. In germline, CDR1 is MDHEN, CDR2 SYDVKM. V gave up 11 bases and J gave up 7 bases, with 18 bases separating them. This CDR3 is CAGREGFTNEQFF. In DNA, the CDR3 is TGTGCCGGCCGAGAGGGGTTTACAAATGAGCAGTTCTTC. Full variable domain (rest looked up from reference TRBV28 and TRBJ2-1): DVKVTQSSRYLVKRTGEKVFLECVQDMDHENMFWYRQDPGLGLRLIYFSYDVKMKEKGDIPEGYSVSREKKERFSLILESASTNQTSMYLCAGREGFTNEQFFGPGTRLTVL.

This clone came up once. The V and J genes are TRBV11-3 and TRBJ2-5; D is undetermined. V lost 3 bases and J 1 base, leaving 9 bases between the germline ends. CDR3 length: 14 residues. Germline lookup yields CDR1 SGHNT and CDR2 YENEEA. The CDR3 sequence is CASSFARSQETQYF. The DNA of the CDR3 is TGTGCCAGCAGCTTCGCACGGAGCCAAGAGACCCAGTACTTC.

The rearrangement links TRBV7-5 to TRBJ2-3; no DNA check was done on the table's D call, TRBD1. TRBV7-5 is a pseudogene locus. This CDR3 has 15 amino acids. The CDR3 DNA follows: TGTGCCAGCAGCTTGTCAGTAGGGGGCACAGATACGCAGTATTTT. Protein: CASSLSVGGTDTQYF.

V is TRBV29-1 and J is TRBJ2-1; 11 bases map to TRBD2. In germline, CDR1 is SQVTM, CDR2 ANQGSEA. This CDR3 is 15 amino acids long. The J segment lost 2 bases and the V segment lost 8 bases, leaving 8 bases of the junction unmatched. Written as DNA, the CDR3 is TGCAGCATTCTAGCGGGAGGTGCACCCTACAATGAGCAGTTCTTC. It translates to CSILAGGAPYNEQFF.

Judged by abundance, this clone is large. The V call is TRBV19, the J call TRBJ1-5; D remains unclear. The CDR3 totals 13 residues. V was cut by 3 bases and J by 7 bases, with 10 bases left in between. Germline-derived CDR1 and CDR2 are LNHDA and SQIVND (reference sequence). In DNA, the CDR3 is TGTGCCAGTAGTATCTCCGTTGGGCAGCCCCAGCATTTT. Protein: CASSISVGQPQHF.